The clone carrying this TCR beta chain has more than one count but fewer than ten. Time point reported: newly diagnosed GD, antithyroid drugs for less than 3 months. Preparation of the TCR library used RNA extracted from PBMCs. The authors built TCR beta libraries using iRepertoire HTBI primers and Arm-PCR of CDR3 regions. TCRdb re-called the multiplex PCR reads through MiXCR, storing one row per CDR3 protein. The table lists about 620,000 distinct CDR3 sequences, roughly 15% of them singletons, with about 17% in the top ten. The data were obtained in a study of regulatory T cells in long-lasting Graves disease. The CDR3 is 15 amino acids. The V gene's germline CDR1 is SGHNT and CDR2 YYREEE (reference sequence). V was clipped by 1 base and J by 7 bases, with 12 bases between them. This sample also appeared in a second study, on T cells in Graves' hyperthyroidism and ophthalmopathy. According to that study: Hyperthyroidism was newly diagnosed in patients aged 18 to 65 (duration under 2 months). Blood also showed most of the thyroid clonotypes that were expanded above 0.001.

J is TRBJ1-6 and V is TRBV5-4; D ambiguous. The TCR was taken from a woman in her thirties with Graves disease. The material was peripheral blood mononuclear cells (PBMCs), obtained at new diagnosis, from a patient treated with antithyroid drugs. The CDR3 DNA is TGTGCCAGCAGCTTGAATGGGATGTCCAATTCACCCCTCCACTTT. Amino acid sequence: CASSLNGMSNSPLHF. Using reference TRBV5-4 and TRBJ1-6 for the parts outside the CDR3, the full variable domain is ETGVTQSPTHLIKTRGQQVTLRCSSQSGHNTVSWYQQALGQGPQFIFQYYREEENGRGNFPPRFSGLQFPNYSSELNVNALELDDSALYLCASSLNGMSNSPLHFGNGTRLTVT.